These 21 T cell receptor beta chains share one sample of origin, sequenced in a study of Graves' ophthalmopathy and Graves' hyperthyroidism. The TCR beta CDR3 regions underwent amplification from RNA transcripts. Following a first-round RT-PCR that used HTBI primers, a second-round multiplex PCR was carried out. Via MiXCR, TCRdb re-called the multiplex PCR reads, giving one row per CDR3 protein. The table includes 40,000 to 50,000 distinct CDR3 sequences, 52% detected once. The sequenced sample consisted of peripheral blood. The receptors were gathered from an adult man with Graves' ophthalmopathy.

This clonotype has ten or more counts. The V and J genes are TRBV7-3 and TRBJ2-2; 10 bases fit TRBD1. The junction had 7 bases not matched to a gene; V was cut back by 2 bases and J by 4 bases. This CDR3 comprises 17 residues. Per germline, CDR1 SGHTA and CDR2 FQGTGA. CDR3 coding DNA: TGTGCCAGCAGCTTAGCCGGGACAGGGGCGGTCACCGGGGAGCTGTTTTTT. Encoded protein: CASSLAGTGAVTGELFF.

Within the sample, this clonotype is medium-sized. This chain connects TRBV7-6 to TRBJ1-5; no clear D. CDR1 is SGHVS, CDR2 FNYEAQ, per germline. Trimming pared 1 base from V and 3 bases from J, leaving 13 bases between. The CDR3 has 16 amino acids. The CDR3 coding sequence is TGTGCCAGCAGCTTAGGGGGTATTAAGGACAATCAGCCCCAGCATTTT. As protein: CASSLGGIKDNQPQHF.

This clonotype was found many times. The chain couples TRBV6-5 to TRBJ2-7, with a possible D match to TRBD2 (5 bases). This CDR3 comprises 12 residues. Germline CDR1 and CDR2: MNHEY and SVGAGI. Trimming pared 2 bases from V and 6 bases from J, leaving 8 bases between. The DNA of the CDR3 is TGTGCCAGCAGTTACACCCGGGGCGAGCAGTACTTC. Protein product: CASSYTRGEQYF.

The V and J genes are TRBV5-1 and TRBJ2-1; 9 nucleotides line up with TRBD2. Germline values: CDR1 SGHRS, CDR2 YFSETQ. The CDR3 sequence is 16 residues long. V trimming: 0 bases; J trimming: 9 bases; junction bases outside the gene matches: 10. The CDR3 sequence is CASSLVLAGGPSEQFF. The CDR3 region has the DNA TGCGCCAGCAGCTTGGTTTTGGCGGGAGGGCCTTCTGAGCAGTTCTTC.

Many counts were recorded for this clonotype. The chain employs TRBV19 and TRBJ1-5; D is unresolved. The CDR3 spans 14 residues. V was trimmed by 5 bases and J by 3 bases, leaving 11 bases between them. The germline V gene encodes CDR1 LNHDA and CDR2 SQIVND (reference sequence). CDR3 amino acids: CASSQTGYNQPQHF. The CDR3 DNA reads as TGTGCCAGTAGTCAAACGGGGTACAATCAGCCCCAGCATTTT.

This clonotype appeared many times. The CDR3 is CASSLGPGAGGANVLTF. The CDR3 bases are TGCGCCAGCAGCTTGGGGCCGGGGGCGGGGGGGGCCAACGTCCTGACTTTC. The rearrangement links TRBV5-1 to TRBJ2-6; D possibly uses TRBD1 or TRBD2 (6 bases each). This CDR3 is 17 amino acids long. The V gene lost 0 bases and the J gene lost 4 bases, with 14 bases spanning the gap. Germline loops: CDR1 SGHRS, CDR2 YFSETQ. The full variable domain, in which reference TRBV5-1 and TRBJ2-6 provide the parts outside the CDR3, is KAGVTQTPRYLIKTRGQQVTLSCSPISGHRSVSWYQQTPGQGLQFLFEYFSETQRNKGNFPGRFSGRQFSNSRSEMNVSTLELGDSALYLCASSLGPGAGGANVLTFGAGSRLTVL.

This clonotype was recorded at least ten times. The rearrangement links TRBV12-3 or TRBV12-4 to TRBJ1-2, with a tentative D call TRBD1 (5 bases). The CDR3 is 13 residues long. V lost 6 bases and J 4 bases, leaving 12 bases between the germline ends. The CDR3 bases are TGTGCCAGCAGCCCTTGGGGCGCCTATGGCTACACCTTC. This sequence encodes CASSPWGAYGYTF.

The V gene is TRBV20-1, the J gene TRBJ1-6; maybe TRBD1 (6 bases). This CDR3 has 14 residues. Deletions cut 6 bases from V and 4 bases from J, with 13 bases between. Per the germline V gene, CDR1 is DFQATT and CDR2 is SNEGSKA (reference sequence). The CDR3 loop reads CSAPEGVYNSPLHF. The CDR3 bases are TGCAGTGCCCCAGAGGGGGTTTATAATTCACCCCTCCACTTT.

This clonotype was recorded many times. The rearrangement uses TRBV20-1 and TRBJ2-5, with 8 bases aligning to TRBD2. Germline V gives CDR1 DFQATT, CDR2 SNEGSKA (reference sequence). The CDR3 length is 14 residues. Losses at the gene ends were 0 bases for V and 2 bases for J; bases not matched to a gene: 2. The CDR3 DNA reads TGCAGTGCTAGAGACGGGGGGGTACAAGAGACCCAGTACTTC. Its translation: CSARDGGVQETQYF.

At least ten counts were recorded for this clonotype. The rearrangement links TRBV4-1 to TRBJ2-7; D remains ambiguous. Trimming took 0 bases from V and 4 from J, leaving 7 bases between them. Germline CDR1 is MGHRA and CDR2 is YSYEKL. This CDR3 is 13 amino acids long. CDR3 coding DNA: TGCGCCAGCAGCCAAGATGGTCCGTACGAGCAGTACTTC. Its protein is CASSQDGPYEQYF.

The chain employs TRBV7-8 and TRBJ1-1; D ambiguous. Trimming cost V 5 bases and J 0 bases, with 13 bases left between them. Germline CDR1 is SGHVS and CDR2 is FQNEAQ. The CDR3 is made up of 15 amino acids. The CDR3 DNA follows: TGTGCCAGCAGCACATCTAGCGGAGTGAACACTGAAGCTTTCTTT. This translates into CASSTSSGVNTEAFF.

By share, this clonotype ranks as medium-sized. The gene calls are TRBV7-3 and TRBJ2-7; 11 bases align to TRBD1. J lost 2 bases, V lost 5 bases, and 2 bases had no gene match. The CDR3 is made up of 14 amino acids. CDR1 SGHTA and CDR2 FQGTGA come from the germline V gene. The CDR3: CASSPGQGAYEQYF. The CDR3 DNA sequence: TGTGCCAGCAGCCCGGGACAGGGGGCCTACGAGCAGTACTTC. The full variable domain, with the rest looked up from reference TRBV7-3 and TRBJ2-7, is GAGVSQTPSNKVTEKGKYVELRCDPISGHTALYWYRQSLGQGPEFLIYFQGTGAADDSGLPNDRFFAVRPEGSVSTLKIQRTERGDSAVYLCASSPGQGAYEQYFGPGTRLTVT.

This clonotype has at least ten counts. The chain combines TRBV7-9 with TRBJ2-1; 8 nucleotides match TRBD2. Per germline, CDR1 SEHNR and CDR2 FQNEAQ (reference sequence). This CDR3 spans 15 amino acids. J gave up 12 bases and V 0 bases, and 10 bases lay outside the gene matches. CDR3 region: CASSLAAGAPLGQFF. Written as DNA, the CDR3 is TGTGCCAGCAGCTTAGCAGCGGGAGCCCCCCTCGGGCAGTTCTTC. Full variable domain (remainder filled in from reference TRBV7-9 and TRBJ2-1): DTGVSQNPRHKITKRGQNVTFRCDPISEHNRLYWYRQTLGQGPEFLTYFQNEAQLEKSRLLSDRFSAERPKGSFSTLEIQRTEQGDSAMYLCASSLAAGAPLGQFFGPGTRLTVL.

This clonotype was seen many times. The rearrangement links TRBV7-6 to TRBJ1-1; D is possibly TRBD1 (6 bases). Trimming stripped 3 bases from V and 4 bases from J, with 15 bases between. In germline, CDR1 is SGHVS, CDR2 FNYEAQ. The CDR3 covers 15 residues. The CDR3 here is CASSLGVQGTTEAFF. The CDR3 nucleotides read TGTGCCAGCAGCTTGGGGGTTCAGGGGACCACTGAAGCTTTCTTT. Full variable domain (outside the CDR3, taken from reference TRBV7-6 and TRBJ1-1): GAGVSQSPRYKVTKRGQDVALRCDPISGHVSLYWYRQALGQGPEFLTYFNYEAQQDKSGLPNDRFSAERPEGSISTLTIQRTEQRDSAMYRCASSLGVQGTTEAFFGQGTRLTVV.

The chain links TRBV3-1 to TRBJ2-1; TRBD2 matches at 10 bases. With 4 bases clipped from V and 8 bases from J, the junction kept 17 bases outside the gene matches. This CDR3 is 18 amino acids long. CDR1 LGHDT and CDR2 YNNKEL come from the germline V gene (reference sequence). CDR3 nucleotides: TGTGCCAGCAGCCTCACTAGGGTAGCGGGGGGCTTTAGGGATGAGCAGTTCTTC. Protein product: CASSLTRVAGGFRDEQFF.

This clonotype came up many times. The chain couples TRBV24-1 to TRBJ2-3; TRBD1 matches 7 bases. The CDR3 contains 13 residues. Germline V CDR1 and CDR2: KGHDR, SFDVKD. The ends lost 10 bases at V and 6 bases at J; junction bases unmatched: 9. The CDR3 sequence: CATNRGPRDTQYF. In nucleotides, the CDR3 is TGTGCCACTAACAGGGGCCCCAGGGATACGCAGTATTTT.

In its sample, this clonotype was seen a few times. The genes are TRBV12-3 or TRBV12-4 and TRBJ1-6, with D unresolved. Trimming cost V 2 bases and J 3 bases, with 8 bases left between them. The CDR3 covers 15 residues. In DNA form, the CDR3 reads TGTGCCAGCAGTTTACGGCCAGACTATAATTCACCCCTCCACTTT. Protein sequence: CASSLRPDYNSPLHF.

This clonotype was seen many times. The CDR3 reads CASSRTAQGSYNEQFF. CDR3 DNA sequence: TGTGCCAGCAGCCGAACAGCACAGGGTTCCTACAATGAGCAGTTCTTC. V and J are TRBV6-1 and TRBJ2-1, with a tentative D call TRBD1 (6 bases). The CDR3 length is 16 residues. Trimming pared 6 bases from V and 1 base from J, leaving 16 bases between. In germline, CDR1 is MNHNS, CDR2 SASEGT.

This clonotype occurred once. The rearrangement links TRBV10-2 to TRBJ1-3; 8 positions match TRBD1. The trim removed 2 bases at V and 3 bases at J, leaving 3 bases unmatched. Germline V CDR1 and CDR2: WSHSY, SAAADI. The CDR3 is 15 amino acids. In DNA, the CDR3 is TGCGCCAGCAGTGAGAACAGGGGGTTTGGAAACACCATATATTTT. As protein: CASSENRGFGNTIYF.

This clonotype was observed a few times. J is TRBJ2-3 and V is TRBV6-5; 8 nucleotides line up with TRBD2. The CDR3 has 15 residues. Germline V CDR1 and CDR2: MNHEY, SVGAGI. J was trimmed by 0 bases and V by 5 bases; bases with no gene match: 4. CDR3 sequence reads: CASSAERGSTDTQYF. CDR3 nucleotide sequence: TGTGCCAGCAGTGCTGAGCGGGGGAGCACAGATACGCAGTATTTT.

The chain employs TRBV6-4 and TRBJ2-6; no clear D. The CDR3 spans 13 residues. The germline CDR1 and CDR2 sequences are MRHNA and SNTAGT. V was pared by 10 bases and J by 0 bases, with 7 bases between. The CDR3 nucleotides read TGTGCCATAACCCACTCTGGGGCCAACGTCCTGACTTTC. It encodes CAITHSGANVLTF.